These 31 T cell receptor beta chains were all obtained from the same sample, sequenced in a study of T cells in tuberculosis. Sequencing used immunoSEQ multiplex PCR; TCRdb keeps in-frame clones, though not all of them. The repertoire includes around 29,000 clones, 85% to 95% of them detected once, and 4.9% sits in the top ten. Specimen: PBMCs. The source of these receptors is a donor between 10 and 35 years old with latent tuberculosis or without tuberculosis infection.

The chain carries TRBV27 and TRBJ2-4, with TRBD1 matching 7 bases. The J segment lost 4 bases and the V segment lost 5 bases, leaving 5 bases of the junction unmatched. Germline-derived CDR1 and CDR2 are MNHEY and SMNVEV (reference sequence). The CDR3 contains 14 residues. CDR3 nucleotide sequence: TGTGCCAGCAGTCCTGAGGACAGGAAAAACATTCAGTACTTC. Amino acid sequence: CASSPEDRKNIQYF.

The chain carries TRBV9 and TRBJ2-5; a possible D gene is TRBD2 (5 bases). This CDR3 has 15 amino acids. Germline CDR1 reads SGDLS; CDR2 reads YYNGEE. V lost 0 bases, J lost 5 bases, and 14 bases lay in between. CDR3 sequence reads: CASSVGASLFETQYF. CDR3 DNA sequence: TGTGCCAGCAGCGTAGGGGCTAGCCTGTTCGAGACCCAGTACTTC.

The chain has TRBV6-5 and TRBJ2-5, with 11 nucleotides matching TRBD1. The V gene end was trimmed by 6 bases and the J gene end by 5 bases; junction bases not matched to a gene: 8. Germline lookup yields CDR1 MNHEY and CDR2 SVGAGI. The CDR3 loop spans 15 amino acids. The CDR3 nucleotides are TGTGCCAGCAGAGGCGGACAGGGGGCTTGGGAGACCCAGTACTTC. Residues: CASRGGQGAWETQYF.

The V and J genes are TRBV2 and TRBJ2-7, with 9 bases fitting TRBD2. V lost 1 base, J lost 5 bases, and 6 bases stayed unmatched. CDR1 and CDR2 (germline): SNHLY, FYNNEI. CDR3 length equals 15 residues. The CDR3 DNA reads TGTGCCAGCAGTGAAGAGCGGGGGGAGACCAACGAGCAGTACTTC. Protein sequence: CASSEERGETNEQYF.

This clone was counted only a few times. The gene calls are TRBV5-4 and TRBJ1-4; TRBD1 agrees at 8 bases. V lost 4 bases, J lost 4 bases, and 3 bases stayed unmatched. Germline V gene data show CDR1 as SGHNT and CDR2 as YYREEE (reference sequence). This CDR3 region has 14 residues. The CDR3 here is CASSVTGVNEKLFF. CDR3 nucleotide sequence: TGTGCCAGCAGCGTGACAGGGGTTAATGAAAAACTGTTTTTT.

The genes are TRBV27 and TRBJ2-7; tentatively, D is TRBD2 (5 bases). Germline V CDR1 and CDR2: MNHEY, SMNVEV (reference sequence). This CDR3 has 10 amino acids. V lost 10 bases, J lost 3 bases, and 7 bases lay in between. Here the CDR3 reads CATDYYEQYF. CDR3 DNA sequence: TGTGCCACCGACTACTACGAGCAGTACTTC.

As regards this clone: A read error may produce the germline difference seen at one junction end. The V call is TRBV7-7, the J call TRBJ1-1; D may be TRBD1 (6 bases). CDR1 is SSHAT and CDR2 is FNYEAQ in the germline V gene (reference sequence). This CDR3 spans 13 amino acids. The CDR3 DNA follows: TGTGCTAGCAGCCAGGACAGAAACACTGAAGCTTTCTTT. Translating it yields CASSQDRNTEAFF.

The chain couples TRBV29-1 to TRBJ1-1; 7 bases map to TRBD1. Trimming at V came to 5 bases and at J to 2 bases, leaving 11 bases not matched to a gene. This CDR3 comprises 15 residues. CDR1 and CDR2 from the germline V gene are SQVTM and ANQGSEA. CDR3 amino acids: CSVLNYDRANTEAFF. CDR3 coding DNA: TGCAGCGTTCTTAATTACGACAGGGCAAACACTGAAGCTTTCTTT.

This chain links TRBV28 with TRBJ2-3; D gene unclear. The CDR3 runs 11 residues. Germline V gives CDR1 MDHEN, CDR2 SYDVKM. The V gene lost 7 bases and the J gene lost 2 bases, with 4 bases spanning the gap. The CDR3 DNA reads as TGTGCCAGCATCCACACAGATACGCAGTATTTT. It translates to CASIHTDTQYF. The entire variable domain, with the rest obtained from reference TRBV28 and TRBJ2-3, is as follows: DVKVTQSSRYLVKRTGEKVFLECVQDMDHENMFWYRQDPGLGLRLIYFSYDVKMKEKGDIPEGYSVSREKKERFSLILESASTNQTSMYLCASIHTDTQYFGPGTRLTVL.

The chain is built from TRBV30 and TRBJ1-1; weak D call: TRBD1 (6 bases). Germline-derived CDR1 and CDR2 are GTSNPN and SVGIG (reference sequence). The length of the CDR3 is 19 residues. V gave up 4 bases and J gave up 0 bases, with 27 bases separating them. The CDR3 protein is CAWKTSLRTDHFMNTEAFF. DNA of the CDR3: TGTGCCTGGAAAACTTCTCTTCGGACAGACCACTTCATGAACACTGAAGCTTTCTTT.

V is TRBV5-1 and J is TRBJ2-3, with 13 bases lining up with TRBD2. The germline V gene has CDR1 SGHRS and CDR2 YFSETQ. Trimming at V came to 5 bases and at J to 0 bases, leaving 18 bases not matched to a gene. There are 21 residues in the CDR3. The CDR3 DNA reads as TGCGCCAGCAGTTTAGGGGCCTTTTTCGGACTAGCGGGGGTAAGCACAGATACGCAGTATTTT. Protein: CASSLGAFFGLAGVSTDTQYF.

The DNA for the CDR3 is TGTGCCAGCAGTCCCACCTACGAGCAGTACTTC. This codes for CASSPTYEQYF. The gene calls are TRBV2 and TRBJ2-7; D not resolved. The germline CDR1 and CDR2 sequences are SNHLY and FYNNEI. This CDR3 comprises 11 residues. With 5 bases removed from V and 2 bases from J, the gap between germline ends came to 4 bases.

The table lists this clone with a count of one. V and J are TRBV27 and TRBJ2-5; a weak D match, TRBD1 (5 bases). There are 14 residues in the CDR3. Germline V CDR1 and CDR2: MNHEY, SMNVEV (reference sequence). V shed 3 bases and J shed 1 base, with 9 bases lying between them. For the CDR3, the DNA is TGTGCCAGCAGTTTTGACAGCTTCCAAGAGACCCAGTACTTC. As protein: CASSFDSFQETQYF.

The genes are TRBV7-6 and TRBJ1-2; TRBD1 matches 7 bases. V shed 5 bases, J shed 4 bases, and the junction held 7 bases outside the gene matches. This CDR3 contains 14 residues. Germline CDR1 and CDR2: SGHVS and FNYEAQ. This CDR3 is CASSPAGGGYGYTF. DNA of the CDR3: TGTGCCAGCAGCCCCGCAGGGGGAGGCTATGGCTACACCTTC. The complete variable domain, with remaining parts taken from reference TRBV7-6 and TRBJ1-2, reads GAGVSQSPRYKVTKRGQDVALRCDPISGHVSLYWYRQALGQGPEFLTYFNYEAQQDKSGLPNDRFSAERPEGSISTLTIQRTEQRDSAMYRCASSPAGGGYGYTFGSGTRLTVV.

The gene calls are TRBV2 and TRBJ2-1; 8 positions agree with TRBD2. J was trimmed by 10 bases and V by 2 bases; bases with no gene match: 10. The germline V gene has CDR1 SNHLY and CDR2 FYNNEI. CDR3 length: 15 residues. CDR3 nucleotides: TGTGCCAGCAGTGAACGCGGGGGGAGCGGGTCCGAGCAGTTCTTC. Translated: CASSERGGSGSEQFF.

This sequence joins TRBV7-2 and TRBJ2-7; 10 bases are a match to TRBD2. The V and J ends lost 0 bases and 4 bases, in that order; junction bases with no gene match: 6. Germline values: CDR1 SGHTA, CDR2 FQGNSA. This CDR3 comprises 16 residues. The CDR3 nucleotides are TGTGCCAGCAGCTTAGCTAGCGGGGGGTTCCCGTACGAGCAGTACTTC. This gives the protein CASSLASGGFPYEQYF.

V is TRBV5-1 and J is TRBJ2-1, with 8 bases lining up with TRBD2. The length of the CDR3 is 18 residues. J lost 0 bases, V lost 4 bases, and 12 bases had no gene match. Germline CDR1 SGHRS, CDR2 YFSETQ. The CDR3 is CASSRGTSGLFSYNEQFF. The CDR3 nucleotides read TGCGCCAGCAGCCGAGGAACTAGCGGTCTATTCTCCTACAATGAGCAGTTCTTC.

This clone came up once. The V gene is TRBV7-2, the J gene TRBJ2-7; 7 positions match TRBD2. The V segment lost 3 bases and the J segment 1 base; nucleotides outside the gene matches: 6. CDR1 SGHTA and CDR2 FQGNSA come from the germline V gene. The CDR3 totals 15 residues. The CDR3 DNA reads TGTGCCAGCAGCTTTCAAACTAGCGCTTCCTACGAGCAGTACTTC. Its protein product is CASSFQTSASYEQYF.

The chain links TRBV2 to TRBJ2-3, with D tentatively TRBD1 (5 bases). This CDR3 has 15 residues. Trimming removed 6 bases at V and 2 bases at J, with 15 bases between. Germline V lookup: CDR1 SNHLY, CDR2 FYNNEI. The CDR3 is CASRGPSDLTDTQYF. In nucleotides, the CDR3 is TGTGCCAGCAGGGGGCCCTCGGATCTCACAGATACGCAGTATTTT.

This chain connects TRBV28 to TRBJ2-7, with 12 positions matching TRBD1. The junction had 14 bases not matched to a gene; V was cut back by 5 bases and J by 3 bases. The CDR3 consists of 18 residues. In germline, CDR1 is MDHEN, CDR2 SYDVKM. For the CDR3, the DNA is TGTGCCAGCAGTACAACCGGGACAGGGGGCCTCGTTATCTACGAGCAGTACTTC. Residues: CASSTTGTGGLVIYEQYF.

The chain carries TRBV7-2 and TRBJ2-7; TRBD2 aligns across 9 bases. From germline, CDR1 is SGHTA and CDR2 FQGNSA. After removal of 5 bases from V and 2 bases from J, the junction contained 4 bases not matched to a gene. CDR3 length: 14 amino acids. The DNA of the CDR3 is TGTGCCAGCAGCAAGACTAGCGGCGCCTACGAGCAGTACTTC. Encoded protein: CASSKTSGAYEQYF.

This chain connects TRBV5-6 to TRBJ2-2, with 12 bases identical to TRBD1. Germline lookup yields CDR1 SGHDT and CDR2 YYEEEE. There are 19 residues in the CDR3. V trimming: 4 bases; J trimming: 8 bases; junction bases outside the gene matches: 18. The DNA of the CDR3 is TGTGCCAGCAGCCTATCACCACTCCGGGACAGGGGGCGTCGAGGGGAGCTGTTTTTT. Protein: CASSLSPLRDRGRRGELFF.

The rearrangement links TRBV11-2 to TRBJ2-2; tentatively, D is TRBD2 (5 bases). V gave up 1 base and J gave up 8 bases, with 11 bases separating them. The CDR3 spans 14 residues. Looked up from germline, CDR1 is SGHAT and CDR2 is FQNNGV. In DNA form, the CDR3 reads TGTGCCAGCAGCTTAGTATTGGGAGAAGGGGAGCTGTTTTTT. It is translated as CASSLVLGEGELFF. The full variable domain, with the rest looked up from reference TRBV11-2 and TRBJ2-2, is EAGVAQSPRYKIIEKRQSVAFWCNPISGHATLYWYQQILGQGPKLLIQFQNNGVVDDSQLPKDRFSAERLKGVDSTLKIQPAKLEDSAVYLCASSLVLGEGELFFGEGSRLTVL.

The rearrangement uses TRBV9 and TRBJ2-5, with 7 bases fitting TRBD1. After removal of 3 bases from V and 4 bases from J, the junction contained 9 bases not matched to a gene. Germline V CDR1 and CDR2: SGDLS, YYNGEE. CDR3 length: 15 residues. This CDR3 is CASSGSQGVGETQYF. CDR3 DNA: TGTGCCAGCAGCGGATCTCAGGGGGTCGGAGAGACCCAGTACTTC.

This chain connects TRBV30 to TRBJ2-1; D might be TRBD1 (6 bases). V was pared by 1 base and J by 2 bases, with 9 bases between. Germline V gives CDR1 GTSNPN, CDR2 SVGIG (reference sequence). This CDR3 is 14 amino acids long. CDR3 loop: CAWSGWGPYNEQFF. In DNA, the CDR3 is TGTGCCTGGAGTGGGTGGGGGCCCTACAATGAGCAGTTCTTC. Complete variable domain (other parts from reference TRBV30 and TRBJ2-1): SQTIHQWPATLVQPVGSPLSLECTVEGTSNPNLYWYRQAAGRGLQLLFYSVGIGQISSEVPQNLSASRPQDRQFILSSKKLLLSDSGFYLCAWSGWGPYNEQFFGPGTRLTVL.

The chain links TRBV5-8 to TRBJ1-5, with D unresolved. The CDR3 is made up of 13 amino acids. The germline gives CDR1 SGHTS, CDR2 YDEGEE. V dropped 4 bases and J dropped 5 bases, with 10 bases sitting between them. The CDR3 spells CASSEQLDQPQHF. Written as DNA, the CDR3 is TGTGCCAGCAGCGAGCAGCTAGATCAGCCCCAGCATTTT.

The chain carries TRBV9 and TRBJ2-1; 11 nucleotides agree with TRBD2. The CDR3 runs 17 residues. Germline values: CDR1 SGDLS, CDR2 YYNGEE. V lost 0 bases, J lost 4 bases, and 6 bases stayed unmatched. CDR3 nucleotide sequence: TGTGCCAGCAGCGTAGAAACAGGGACTAGCGGTTACAATGAGCAGTTCTTC. This sequence encodes CASSVETGTSGYNEQFF. Full variable domain (missing parts from reference TRBV9 and TRBJ2-1): DSGVTQTPKHLITATGQRVTLRCSPRSGDLSVYWYQQSLDQGLQFLIQYYNGEERAKGNILERFSAQQFPDLHSELNLSSLELGDSALYFCASSVETGTSGYNEQFFGPGTRLTVL.

The V call is TRBV5-1, the J call TRBJ2-6; 8 bases map to TRBD1. Germline V CDR1 and CDR2: SGHRS, YFSETQ. This CDR3 has 17 amino acids. V dropped 6 bases and J dropped 1; count of bases not matched to a gene: 9. CDR3 residues: CASTRDRRVSGANVLTF. DNA for the CDR3: TGCGCCAGCACCAGGGACAGGCGCGTGTCTGGGGCCAACGTCCTGACTTTC.

This chain connects TRBV10-3 to TRBJ1-2, with TRBD1 matching 12 bases. V shed 6 bases and J 2 bases; nucleotides not matched to a gene: 10. This CDR3 spans 17 amino acids. Germline-derived CDR1 and CDR2 are ENHRY and SYGVKD. CDR3 in amino acids: CAIRNGTGGAYNYGYTF. The CDR3 bases are TGTGCCATCAGAAACGGGACAGGGGGCGCCTACAACTATGGCTACACCTTC.

V is TRBV9 and J is TRBJ2-5; possibly TRBD1 for D (6 bases). CDR1 SGDLS and CDR2 YYNGEE come from the germline V gene. Trimming shortened V by 2 bases and J by 7 bases, and 9 bases separated the two germline ends. The CDR3 is 12 residues long. CDR3: CASSVRGGTQYF. CDR3 nucleotide sequence: TGTGCCAGCAGCGTGAGAGGGGGGACCCAGTACTTC.

This chain uses TRBV7-6 with TRBJ2-7, with 8 bases lining up with TRBD1. CDR1 and CDR2 (germline): SGHVS, FNYEAQ. There are 13 residues in the CDR3. Trimming at V came to 2 bases and at J to 6 bases, leaving 3 bases not matched to a gene. CDR3 residues: CASSLQQGGEQYF. CDR3 bases: TGTGCCAGCAGCTTACAACAGGGGGGCGAGCAGTACTTC.